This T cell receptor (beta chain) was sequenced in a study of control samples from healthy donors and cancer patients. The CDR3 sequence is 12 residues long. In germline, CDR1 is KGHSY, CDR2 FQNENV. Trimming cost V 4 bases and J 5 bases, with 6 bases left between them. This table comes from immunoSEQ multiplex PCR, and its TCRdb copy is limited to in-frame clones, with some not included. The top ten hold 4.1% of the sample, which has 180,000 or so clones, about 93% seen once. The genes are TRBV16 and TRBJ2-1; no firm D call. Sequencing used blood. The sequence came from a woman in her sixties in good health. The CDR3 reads CASSRDDNEQFF. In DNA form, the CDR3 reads TGTGCCAGCAGCCGAGATGACAATGAGCAGTTCTTC.